This T cell receptor (beta chain) was recovered during a study of vaccination effects on CD4 cells after COVID-19. The CDR3 totals 15 residues. CDR1 and CDR2 (germline): SNHLY, FYNNEI. V was cut by 3 bases and J by 0 bases, with 9 bases left in between. Antigen-specific CD4+ T cells were first expanded with viral peptide pools by the ViraFEST assay and only then sequenced. The culture ran for 10 days before CD4+ T cells were isolated. Testing of the vaccine recipients showed negative nucleocapsid antibodies and no prior SARS-CoV-2 infection. Profiled with immunoSEQ multiplex PCR; TCRdb holds only in-frame clones, not every one. The data contain about 41,000 clones, roughly 82% of them singletons. A note on this clone: What it recognizes is unknown.

This clonotype originated in a human donor who received a COVID-19 vaccine. The starting material was CD4+ T cells from PBMCs cultured with HCoV-NL63 spike peptides, obtained before COVID-19 vaccination. V usage is TRBV2 and J usage is TRBJ1-3; no definite D call. CDR3 sequence reads: CASSELRISGNTIYF. Written as DNA, the CDR3 is TGTGCCAGCAGTGAGTTACGCATCTCTGGAAACACCATATATTTT.